This record covers a single T cell receptor (beta chain). The antigen is unknown. Looked up from germline, CDR1 is MNHNS and CDR2 is SASEGT. This CDR3 is 15 amino acids long. Trimming cost V 5 bases and J 2 bases; bases outside gene matches: 5. With 60 Vbeta and 13 Jbeta primers, the PCR was carried out. Some clones are missing from TCRdb's copy, which holds only in-frame ones; the method was immunoSEQ multiplex PCR. The table has some 140,000 clones, 65% to 85% seen once. The study sampled nominally healthy donors, though unrecorded immune exposures were likely. The data stem from a study of cytomegalovirus exposure and HLA in healthy donors. General study points: In a later analysis, DRB1 alleles had the most associated TCRs; HLA-C alleles the fewest. A previous analysis found most TCR beta V segments productive roughly 87% or roughly 30% of the time. Despite most TCR sequences being rare, some public TCRs occurred in many donors.

This rearrangement joins TRBV6-1 to TRBJ2-3; 9 positions match TRBD2. This clonotype was obtained from a man younger than 35 in good health and CMV-seronegative. The sequenced material came from PBMCs. Here the CDR3 reads CASSQLAGNTDTQYF. The CDR3 coding sequence is TGTGCCAGCAGTCAGCTAGCGGGGAACACAGATACGCAGTATTTT.